This T cell receptor (beta chain) comes out of a study of human T cells and chemical hapten exposure. Turning to the study itself: Scalp application of diphenylcyclopropenone was performed weekly in patients across the entire approximately 24-week study. Points from the study as a whole: With patch test score, the counts of PT1 expanded TCRs showed a positive correlation.

The ends were cut back, 5 bases at V and 3 bases at J, with 12 bases in the middle. The CDR3 extends over 15 amino acids. Germline values: CDR1 SGHNT, CDR2 YYREEE (reference sequence). With respect to this clonotype: What it binds is unknown.

Sample time point: patch test 2, 6 weeks after DPC sensitization. Described treatment: therapeutic diphenylcyclopropenone sensitization with weekly scalp DPC. Under the authors' procedure: A typical sample had roughly 96,000 TCRs, with about 23,224 to 750,000 overall. TCRdb called the RACE reads again in MiXCR, with one record for every CDR3 protein. These V and J calls rely on TCRdb rather than the paper's analysis. This table holds fewer than 100,000 distinct CDR3 sequences, over 7.5% found once. The specimen was whole blood, collected in connection with sensitization to the hapten diphenylcyclopropenone (DPC). The chain is built from TRBV5-4 and TRBJ1-6; perhaps TRBD1 as D (5 bases). The receptor comes from a middle-aged woman with alopecia areata. Some clones in this sample may be carry-over from other donors' samples. The CDR3 loop reads CASRLDSFYNSPLHF. The CDR3, as DNA: TGTGCCAGCAGACTTGACAGCTTCTATAATTCACCCCTCCACTTT.